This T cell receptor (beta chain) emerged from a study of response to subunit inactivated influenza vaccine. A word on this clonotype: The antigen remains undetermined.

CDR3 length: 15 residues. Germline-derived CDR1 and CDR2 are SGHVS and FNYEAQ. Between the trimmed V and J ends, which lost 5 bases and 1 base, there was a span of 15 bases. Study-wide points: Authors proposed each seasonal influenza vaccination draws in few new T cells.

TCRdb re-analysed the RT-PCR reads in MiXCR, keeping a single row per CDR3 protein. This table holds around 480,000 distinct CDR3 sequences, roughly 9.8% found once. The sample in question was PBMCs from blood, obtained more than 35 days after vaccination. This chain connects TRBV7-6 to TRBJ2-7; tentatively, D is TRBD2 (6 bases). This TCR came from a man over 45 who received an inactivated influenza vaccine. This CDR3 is CASSLGVAASYEQYF. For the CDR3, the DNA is TGTGCCAGCAGCCTCGGGGTAGCGGCTTCCTACGAGCAGTACTTC.